This T cell receptor (beta chain) was identified during a study of cytomegalovirus exposure and HLA in healthy donors. Study in general: In terms of ancestry, the Caucasian-associated cluster contained about 80% of the roughly 400 genotyped donors.

The PCR ran on 60 Vbeta and 13 Jbeta primers. Data came from immunoSEQ multiplex PCR; TCRdb stores just in-frame clones and leaves some out. The data contain over 40,000 clones, 75% to 90% of them singletons. About this clone itself: Its antigen is as yet unknown.

Whole-study results and caveats: CMV serostatus alone was available as immune exposure information. Reportedly, a later analysis found an Asian-associated ancestry cluster had fewer N-insertions than the approximately 600-donor mean. DRB1 showed the most TCR associations and HLA-C the fewest in a later analysis, as rates varied by HLA locus.

The TCR comes from a woman aged 40 to 50 in good health and CMV-seropositive. The sequencing input was PBMCs.

CDR3 coding DNA: TGTGCCAGCAGACGTCCCTACTTTGGTATGAACACTGAAGCTTTCTTT. Its translation is CASRRPYFGMNTEAFF. The chain is built from TRBV28 and TRBJ1-1, with unresolved D. Germline-derived CDR1 and CDR2 are MDHEN and SYDVKM. With 6 bases removed from V and 0 bases from J, the gap between germline ends came to 17 bases. This CDR3 region has 16 residues.